These 15 T cell receptor beta chains were sequenced from one sample in a study of cytomegalovirus exposure and HLA in healthy donors. With 60 Vbeta and 13 Jbeta primers, the PCR was carried out. TCRdb's table, derived via immunoSEQ multiplex PCR, lists solely in-frame clones and lacks some. The sample lists some 200,000 clones; about 83% were seen once. Sample: PBMCs. The source of these receptors is a female donor in good health and CMV-seronegative.

This chain joins TRBV2 and TRBJ2-1, with a weak D call TRBD1 (5 bases). Trimming stripped 6 bases from V and 8 bases from J, with 23 bases between. Germline loops: CDR1 SNHLY, CDR2 FYNNEI. The CDR3 contains 16 residues. The DNA of the CDR3 is TGTGCCAGCAGAGGCCCCAGCAGGGTGGGGTGGGATGAGCAGTTCTTC. It specifies CASRGPSRVGWDEQFF.

V and J are TRBV27 and TRBJ1-1; D ambiguous. Trimming stripped 2 bases from V and 8 bases from J, with 12 bases between. From germline, CDR1 is MNHEY and CDR2 SMNVEV (reference sequence). The CDR3 has 13 amino acids. As DNA, the CDR3 is TGTGCCAGCAGTTTAGGGCCCTCTAAAGAAGCTTTCTTT. It specifies CASSLGPSKEAFF.

The rearrangement joins TRBV7-2 to TRBJ2-7; 14 positions agree with TRBD2. The CDR3 extends over 16 amino acids. The V gene end was trimmed by 5 bases and the J gene end by 3 bases; junction bases not matched to a gene: 6. CDR1 and CDR2 from the germline V gene are SGHTA and FQGNSA. This chain's CDR3 is CASSPTGLAGGYEQYF. In nucleotides, the CDR3 is TGTGCCAGCAGCCCGACTGGACTAGCGGGAGGCTACGAGCAGTACTTC.

The rearrangement links TRBV30 to TRBJ2-7, with D possibly being TRBD1 (6 bases). V was cut by 2 bases and J by 13 bases, with 15 bases left in between. Per the germline V gene, CDR1 is GTSNPN and CDR2 is SVGIG (reference sequence). The CDR3 totals 11 residues. CDR3 nucleotide sequence: TGTGCCTGGAGTAGATCTCAGGGGCCCTACTTC. Its protein is CAWSRSQGPYF.

V gene TRBV5-1 combines with J gene TRBJ1-1, with D perhaps TRBD1 (5 bases). Germline lookup yields CDR1 SGHRS and CDR2 YFSETQ. V was cut by 0 bases and J by 4 bases, with 13 bases left in between. The CDR3 extends over 15 amino acids. CDR3 amino acids: CASSLGGPGGTEAFF. The CDR3 DNA reads TGCGCCAGCAGCTTGGGAGGCCCCGGGGGCACTGAAGCTTTCTTT.

The chain is built from TRBV7-9 and TRBJ1-1, with D possibly being TRBD1 (5 bases). The length of the CDR3 is 11 residues. V lost 5 bases and J 11 bases, leaving 12 bases between the germline ends. Germline lookup yields CDR1 SEHNR and CDR2 FQNEAQ (reference sequence). CDR3 residues: CASSVTGLAFF. The CDR3 DNA is TGTGCCAGCAGCGTTACAGGTTTGGCTTTCTTT.

This clone appeared a single time. This chain connects TRBV11-2 to TRBJ2-1; 9 bases agree with TRBD1. CDR3 length: 16 amino acids. Trimming removed 1 base from V and 7 bases from J; junction bases left unmatched: 8. The germline CDR1 and CDR2 sequences are SGHAT and FQNNGV. DNA for the CDR3: TGTGCCAGCAGCTTAGTAGGGGACAGGGAAAAGAATGAGCAGTTCTTC. It encodes CASSLVGDREKNEQFF. Variable domain in full (rest from reference TRBV11-2 and TRBJ2-1): EAGVAQSPRYKIIEKRQSVAFWCNPISGHATLYWYQQILGQGPKLLIQFQNNGVVDDSQLPKDRFSAERLKGVDSTLKIQPAKLEDSAVYLCASSLVGDREKNEQFFGPGTRLTVL.

The chain carries TRBV19 and TRBJ2-1; weak D call: TRBD2 (7 bases). V lost 6 bases and J 4 bases, leaving 10 bases between the germline ends. Germline V gene lookup returns CDR1 LNHDA and CDR2 SQIVND (reference sequence). This CDR3 is 13 amino acids long. In DNA, the CDR3 is TGTGCCAGTAGGCGGGGGCAATACAATGAGCAGTTCTTC. It yields the protein CASRRGQYNEQFF.

In its sample, this clone was seen a few times. The genes are TRBV6-4 and TRBJ2-5; a weak D match, TRBD1 (6 bases). This CDR3 has 15 amino acids. Trimming stripped 2 bases from V and 5 bases from J, with 15 bases between. CDR1 is MRHNA and CDR2 is SNTAGT in the germline V gene. CDR3 amino acids: CASSDPGQGHETQYF. The CDR3 DNA sequence: TGTGCCAGCAGTGACCCTGGGCAGGGGCATGAGACCCAGTACTTC.

The chain carries TRBV6-5 and TRBJ2-7, with D perhaps TRBD1 (5 bases). Trimming stripped 5 bases from V and 6 bases from J, with 17 bases between. In germline, CDR1 is MNHEY, CDR2 SVGAGI. This CDR3 is built from 14 residues. The CDR3, as DNA: TGTGCCAGCAGTGGGTTAAGGGGTCTTTCCGAGCAGTACTTC. Translation gives CASSGLRGLSEQYF.

Comments on this clone: The junction shows a germline mismatch at one end, possibly a read error. The rearrangement joins TRBV7-9 to TRBJ1-2; perhaps TRBD1 as D (5 bases). Germline-derived CDR1 and CDR2 are SEHNR and FQNEAQ (reference sequence). The CDR3 has 13 residues. CDR3 sequence (DNA): TGTTCCAGCAGCCCCACGGGGGGATGGGGCTACACCTTC. As protein: CSSSPTGGWGYTF.

A few counts support this clone. The chain is built from TRBV12-5 and TRBJ2-5, with 8 bases aligning to TRBD1. The DNA end favors TRBJ2-7, so the J call may be wrong. The germline CDR1 and CDR2 sequences are LGHNT and FRNRAP. The CDR3 consists of 16 residues. The CDR3 spells CASVPSGGQGWYEQYF. The DNA of the CDR3 is TGTGCTAGTGTGCCCTCGGGTGGACAGGGATGGTACGAGCAGTACTTC.

The chain has TRBV7-9 and TRBJ2-3, with D unclear. Per the germline V gene, CDR1 is SEHNR and CDR2 is FQNEAQ (reference sequence). Trimming shortened V by 0 bases and J by 7 bases, and 8 bases separated the two germline ends. CDR3 length: 13 amino acids. The CDR3 here is CASSLATSNTQYF. CDR3 in DNA: TGTGCCAGCAGCTTAGCCACTTCGAATACGCAGTATTTT.

This clone occurred once. The chain uses TRBV18 and TRBJ2-7, with D unresolved. This CDR3 is built from 16 residues. V was pared by 0 bases and J by 0 bases, with 12 bases between. The germline V gene has CDR1 KGHSH and CDR2 LQKENI. The CDR3 protein is CASSPPFVTLSYEQYF. CDR3 sequence (DNA): TGTGCCAGCTCACCACCGTTTGTCACTCTCTCCTACGAGCAGTACTTC. Looking up the rest from reference TRBV18 and TRBJ2-7 gives the full variable domain: NAGVMQNPRHLVRRRGQEARLRCSPMKGHSHVYWYRQLPEEGLKFMVYLQKENIIDESGMPKERFSAEFPKEGPSILRIQQVVRGDSAAYFCASSPPFVTLSYEQYFGPGTRLTVT.

In this sample, this clone turned up once. The genes are TRBV27 and TRBJ2-5, with TRBD1 identical over 8 bases. Germline lookup yields CDR1 MNHEY and CDR2 SMNVEV (reference sequence). The CDR3 contains 12 residues. V was pared by 8 bases and J by 5 bases, with 4 bases of the junction left unmatched. The CDR3 region is CASDRGRETQYF. The CDR3 DNA reads as TGTGCCAGCGACAGGGGTCGGGAGACCCAGTACTTC.